The T cell receptor beta chain described here comes from a study of somatic mutations in cytotoxic T cells in rheumatoid arthritis. In the study overall: Sorted by flow to nearly 100% purity were some V beta antibody-stained T-cell populations, including V beta1+ cells sequenced for TCRB.

Produced via immunoSEQ multiplex PCR; TCRdb's table is partial and in-frame only. The sample lists about 17,000 clones, over 60% occurring once. The V gene's germline CDR1 is MNHEY and CDR2 SMNVEV (reference sequence). The CDR3 extends over 14 amino acids. V was trimmed by 5 bases and J by 2 bases, leaving 9 bases between them. The rearrangement links TRBV27 to TRBJ2-2; no definite D call. This clonotype originated in an adult with rheumatoid arthritis. Sequencing was performed on CD8+ T cells sorted from blood. The chain's CDR3 is CASSPQPNTGELFF. In nucleotides, the CDR3 is TGTGCCAGCAGTCCCCAACCCAACACCGGGGAGCTGTTTTTT.